Described below is a single T cell receptor beta chain sequence and its context. Its antigen is not known. Generated by immunoSEQ multiplex PCR, the TCRdb table keeps only in-frame clones and is missing some. Among about 70,000 clones listed, around 94% were seen once. These data originate in a study of T cell clonotyping in hematopoietic cell transplantation. Overall study findings and caveats: After transplant, recipient diversity fell while pathologically expanded clonotypes grew through day 180. CD4 and CD8 repertoire contributions could not be separated without sorting. At the given depth, recipient repertoires were over 95% de novo clonotypes. Graft donor and pretransplant recipient Inverse Simpson Index values predicted broader posttransplant TCR diversity.

Sample: peripheral blood mononuclear cells. The sequence was obtained from a man aged 50 to 59 in good health. Some clones in this sample may be carry-over from other donors' samples.

CDR3 nucleotides: TGTGCCAGCAGCACACAGGGTTTTATGACTAATGAAAAACTGTTTTTT. It yields the protein CASSTQGFMTNEKLFF. V usage is TRBV4-2 and J usage is TRBJ1-4; D perhaps matches TRBD1 (6 bases). V was clipped by 5 bases and J by 2 bases, with 15 bases between them. Germline V gene data show CDR1 as LGHNA and CDR2 as YNFKEQ. This CDR3 region has 16 residues.